The clone carrying this T cell receptor beta chain came up a few times. This entry comes from a study of human T cells and chemical hapten exposure. Study details: Predominantly women, the patients had alopecia areata, totalis or universalis.

As the library was built, unique molecular identifiers were attached to individual cDNA molecules. In TCRdb, the RACE reads were re-called with MiXCR into one record per CDR3 protein. The data contain under 65,000 distinct CDR3 sequences, about 10% of them singletons. Looked up from germline, CDR1 is SGHAT and CDR2 is FQNNGV. This CDR3 contains 14 residues. V dropped 2 bases and J dropped 3; count of bases not matched to a gene: 3. Indicated time point: patch test 1, 2 weeks after DPC sensitization. The treatment denotes: therapeutic diphenylcyclopropenone sensitization with weekly scalp DPC. Phlebotomy was performed prior to application of every patch test.

This TCR was recovered from a woman aged 45-60 years with alopecia areata. Some clones in this sample may be carry-over from other donors' samples. The J gene is TRBJ2-5, the V gene TRBV11-2; TRBD1 agrees at 7 bases. The sample was whole blood, taken in connection with sensitization to the hapten diphenylcyclopropenone (DPC). The DNA of the CDR3 is TGTGCCAGCAGCTTACTTACAGGGGAAGAGACCCAGTACTTC. Translated, it gives CASSLLTGEETQYF. Variable domain in full (rest from reference TRBV11-2 and TRBJ2-5): EAGVAQSPRYKIIEKRQSVAFWCNPISGHATLYWYQQILGQGPKLLIQFQNNGVVDDSQLPKDRFSAERLKGVDSTLKIQPAKLEDSAVYLCASSLLTGEETQYFGPGTRLLVL.